This passage covers 9 T cell receptor beta chains from one sample sequenced in a study of blood T cell repertoires in COVID-19. The table came from immunoSEQ multiplex PCR; TCRdb's copy has only in-frame clones and leaves some out. The table lists about 52,000 clones, around 80% of them singletons. The source material was peripheral blood. The receptors shown here come from an elderly woman with COVID-19, enrolled during active disease.

The chain recombines TRBV5-6 with TRBJ2-1; possibly TRBD2 for D (6 bases). The germline CDR1 and CDR2 sequences are SGHDT and YYEEEE. V was clipped by 2 bases and J by 4 bases, with 16 bases between them. This CDR3 region has 16 residues. The CDR3 is CASSFSGRTTYNEQFF. The CDR3 DNA follows: TGTGCCAGCAGCTTTTCCGGGAGAACGACTTACAATGAGCAGTTCTTC.

This chain uses TRBV5-6 with TRBJ1-5, with 9 bases lining up with TRBD1. Germline V CDR1 and CDR2: SGHDT, YYEEEE. Trimming removed 4 bases from V and 7 bases from J; junction bases left unmatched: 6. The CDR3 length is 14 residues. DNA of the CDR3: TGTGCCAGCAGCCCGGACAGGGGAGGCCAGCCCCAGCATTTT. Its protein is CASSPDRGGQPQHF.

The chain links TRBV14 to TRBJ2-7, with a tentative D call TRBD1 (6 bases). Trimming pared 0 bases from V and 9 bases from J, leaving 15 bases between. The CDR3 runs to 14 residues. The germline V gene has CDR1 SGHDN and CDR2 FVKESK. The CDR3, as DNA: TGTGCCAGCAGCCAAGACCTACAGGGATCCGTGCAGTACTTC. Its protein product is CASSQDLQGSVQYF. The whole variable domain, remainder taken from reference TRBV14 and TRBJ2-7, is EAGVTQFPSHSVIEKGQTVTLRCDPISGHDNLYWYRRVMGKEIKFLLHFVKESKQDESGMPNNRFLAERTGGTYSTLKVQPAELEDSGVYFCASSQDLQGSVQYFGPGTRLTVT.

V and J are TRBV28 and TRBJ2-1; TRBD2 matches at 7 bases. V trimming: 9 bases; J trimming: 8 bases; junction bases outside the gene matches: 7. The CDR3 has 12 amino acids. Germline CDR1 is MDHEN and CDR2 is SYDVKM. CDR3 sequence: CASSGGSYEQFF. The CDR3 DNA reads as TGTGCCAGTAGCGGCGGGAGTTATGAGCAGTTCTTC.

The chain links TRBV6-1 to TRBJ2-7; D possibly corresponds to TRBD2 (6 bases). Trimming removed 3 bases from V and 4 bases from J, with 19 bases in between. The CDR3 runs 16 residues. Germline CDR1 is MNHNS and CDR2 is SASEGT. The CDR3: CASSDWDSLFWYEQYF. DNA for the CDR3: TGTGCCAGCAGTGATTGGGACTCGTTGTTCTGGTACGAGCAGTACTTC.

The gene calls are TRBV3-1 (or the pseudogene TRBV3-2) and TRBJ1-1; 7 bases match TRBD1. The CDR3 extends over 14 amino acids. The germline gives CDR1 LGHDT, CDR2 YNNKEL (reference sequence). V was clipped by 4 bases and J by 5 bases; unmatched bases: 7. Here the CDR3 DNA reads TGTGCCAGCAGCCGTGACAGGGATCGGACTGAAGCTTTCTTT. Amino acids: CASSRDRDRTEAFF.

This chain uses TRBV19 with TRBJ1-5, with 8 bases fitting TRBD1. Trimming took 0 bases from V and 1 from J; bases not matched to a gene: 5. The CDR3 covers 17 residues. Per the germline V gene, CDR1 is LNHDA and CDR2 is SQIVND (reference sequence). DNA for the CDR3: TGTGCCAGTAGTATAGATCAGGGGGCGACGAGCAATCAGCCCCAGCATTTT. It codes for CASSIDQGATSNQPQHF.

This chain connects TRBV11-2 to TRBJ2-7, with TRBD2 matching over 7 bases. V trimming: 5 bases; J trimming: 4 bases; junction bases outside the gene matches: 11. Germline V gene sequence: CDR1 SGHAT, CDR2 FQNNGV. The CDR3 is 15 amino acids. CDR3 bases: TGTGCCAGCAGCCAGGGTGGCGGGAGTGCTTACGAGCAGTACTTC. Protein: CASSQGGGSAYEQYF.

V usage is TRBV10-3 and J usage is TRBJ2-3; no clear D. Trimming shortened V by 2 bases and J by 8 bases, and 8 bases separated the two germline ends. There are 12 residues in the CDR3. Germline V lookup: CDR1 ENHRY, CDR2 SYGVKD. The chain's CDR3 is CAISELLATQYF. Written as DNA, the CDR3 is TGTGCCATCAGTGAGCTCCTGGCTACGCAGTATTTT.